The subject of this entry is one TCR beta chain. This sample is part of a study of shared clonotypes between healthy human individuals. Here immunoSEQ multiplex PCR was the method, and the copy in TCRdb shows in-frame clones only, minus some. The data show approximately 340,000 clones, roughly 70% seen once. The sequencing input was memory CD4+ T cells sorted from blood. The sample's subset: CD45RA-negative fraction. The clonotype comes from a man aged 30 to 45 in good health.

As DNA, the CDR3 is TGTGCCAGCAGCCGGGACAGGGTCTACGAGCAGTACTTC. Protein sequence: CASSRDRVYEQYF. The J gene is TRBJ2-7, the V gene TRBV2; TRBD1 agrees at 9 bases. CDR1 is SNHLY, CDR2 FYNNEI, per germline. CDR3 length equals 13 residues. V lost 6 bases to trimming and J lost 3 bases; unmatched junction nucleotides: 3.